The present TCR beta chain was sequenced within a study of post-analysis software for immune sequencing data. The study, taken as a whole, reports: Compared with controls, patients had more of five or six TRBV segments, including TRBV5-6, TRBV5-1 and TRBV20-1.

In regard to this clonotype: Antigen unknown.

Germline CDR1 reads SGHKS; CDR2 reads YYEKEE (reference sequence). The CDR3 loop spans 16 amino acids. TCR beta cDNA libraries had unique molecular identifiers. A single record per CDR3 protein comes from TCRdb applying MiXCR to the PCR reads. The repertoire consists of about 540,000 distinct CDR3 sequences, with roughly 34% occurring once and the leading ten covering approximately 6%. The chain combines TRBV5-5 with TRBJ2-1; the match to TRBD2 covers 7 bases. Judging by the DNA end, TRBJ2-7 fits better; the J call may be wrong. The sequence was collected from a girl aged 2-17 years with multiple sclerosis. Input material: blood. CDR3 nucleotides: TGTGCCAGCAGCTTTCTAGCGGCGGCCTCCTACAATGAGCAGTACTTC. The encoded protein is CASSFLAAASYNEQYF.